The source of this TCR beta chain is a study of blood T cell repertoires in COVID-19. Background on the study: COVID-19 samples collected from the United States, Italy and Spain covered acute and convalescent phases. PBMCs, B-cell-depleted T cells, or T cells provided the cDNA or gDNA that made up the material.

The CDR3 loop spans 12 amino acids. The germline V gene has CDR1 SGHAT and CDR2 FQNNGV. Trimming shortened V by 6 bases and J by 3 bases, and 9 bases separated the two germline ends. Original handling: Counts of nucleated cells, estimated from reference gene primer amplification, were obtained. Sequenced by immunoSEQ multiplex PCR; TCRdb stores in-frame clones only, minus some. V and J calls plus clone size are reproduced from that table; the DNA served to infer D and trimming. The data hold 250,000 or so clones, with 88% observed a single time. The genes are TRBV11-2 and TRBJ2-7; TRBD2 is a possible D gene (5 bases). This TCR was recovered from a woman in her twenties or thirties with acute or convalescent COVID-19. Sequencing was carried out using peripheral blood. CDR3 coding DNA: TGTGCCAGCAGACCCGGAGGCTACGAGCAGTACTTC. It yields the protein CASRPGGYEQYF.